This T cell receptor beta chain is from a study of identical twins. This clonotype was counted only a few times. A single record per CDR3 protein comes from TCRdb applying MiXCR to the 5' RACE reads. The data contain 700,000 or so distinct CDR3 sequences, around 20% of them singletons. V was pared by 0 bases and J by 7 bases, with 10 bases between. The CDR3 has 13 amino acids. Looked up from germline, CDR1 is LGHDT and CDR2 is YNNKEL (reference sequence). The same sample was also used in a study of T cells expressing NK-cell markers.

Sequencing used PBMCs. The sequence was collected from a young woman in good health. The rearrangement uses TRBV3-1 and TRBJ2-7; D is tentatively TRBD1 or TRBD2 (5 bases each). Here the CDR3 DNA reads TGTGCCAGCAGCCAAGATTACGAGGGGGAGCAGTACTTC. Protein product: CASSQDYEGEQYF.